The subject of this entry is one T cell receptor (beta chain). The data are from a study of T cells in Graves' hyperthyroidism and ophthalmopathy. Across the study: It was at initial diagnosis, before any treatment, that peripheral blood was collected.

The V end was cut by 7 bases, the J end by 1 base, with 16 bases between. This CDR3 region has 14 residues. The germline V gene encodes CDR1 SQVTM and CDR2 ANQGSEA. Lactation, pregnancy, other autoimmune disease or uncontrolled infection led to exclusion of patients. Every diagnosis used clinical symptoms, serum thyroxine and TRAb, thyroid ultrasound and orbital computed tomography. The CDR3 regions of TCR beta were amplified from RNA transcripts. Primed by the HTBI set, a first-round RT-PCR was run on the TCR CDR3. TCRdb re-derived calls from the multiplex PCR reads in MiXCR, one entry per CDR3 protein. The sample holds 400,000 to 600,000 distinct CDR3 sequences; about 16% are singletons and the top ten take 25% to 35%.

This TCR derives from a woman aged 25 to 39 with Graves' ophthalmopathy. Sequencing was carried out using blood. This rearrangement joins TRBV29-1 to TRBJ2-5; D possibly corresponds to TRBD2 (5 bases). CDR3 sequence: CSAGLRLAQETQYF. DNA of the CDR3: TGCAGCGCCGGACTTAGGCTAGCCCAAGAGACCCAGTACTTC.